The 6 T cell receptor beta chains in this list originate from one sample, sequenced in a study of Tregs in tolerant kidney transplant recipients. The assay was immunoSEQ multiplex PCR, and TCRdb's table has in-frame clones only and misses some. The sample comprises over 50,000 clones, approximately 83% of which are singletons, and roughly 2% rests with the top ten. This specimen was Tregs from blood, taken before the transplant. The receptors shown here come from a human donor who received a combined kidney and bone marrow transplant.

The rearrangement joins TRBV6-6 to TRBJ2-7; D is unresolved. V lost 6 bases and J 3 bases, leaving 9 bases between the germline ends. The CDR3 covers 12 residues. CDR1 and CDR2 from the germline V gene are MNHNY and SVGAGI (reference sequence). The CDR3 nucleotides are TGTGCCAGCAGAAACGAGGTCTACGAGCAGTACTTC. The encoded protein is CASRNEVYEQYF.

The V and J genes are TRBV19 and TRBJ2-3; the match to TRBD2 covers 9 bases. The CDR3 extends over 15 amino acids. Per the germline V gene, CDR1 is LNHDA and CDR2 is SQIVND (reference sequence). Unmatched junction bases numbered 6, after V lost 3 bases and J lost 5 bases. CDR3 sequence reads: CASSITSGQGDTQYF. Here the CDR3 DNA reads TGTGCCAGTAGTATCACTAGCGGGCAGGGAGATACGCAGTATTTT.

This CDR3 reads CASIGRTGEYEQYF. DNA of the CDR3: TGTGCCAGCATAGGGAGAACAGGGGAGTACGAGCAGTACTTC. The rearrangement joins TRBV6-6 to TRBJ2-7; 7 positions agree with TRBD1. Germline loops: CDR1 MNHNY, CDR2 SVGAGI (reference sequence). The J segment lost 4 bases and the V segment lost 7 bases, leaving 10 bases of the junction unmatched. The CDR3 length is 14 residues.

Turning to this clone: Other DNA sequences of this sample code for an identical CDR3. The rearrangement joins TRBV7-2 to TRBJ2-3; TRBD1 agrees at 10 bases. This CDR3 spans 16 amino acids. CDR1 SGHTA and CDR2 FQGNSA come from the germline V gene. After removal of 0 bases from V and 1 base from J, the junction contained 1 base not matched to a gene. CDR3: CASSLAGTGGTDTQYF. CDR3 nucleotide sequence: TGTGCCAGCAGCTTAGCGGGGACAGGGGGCACAGATACGCAGTATTTT.

This clone showed up just once. The V and J genes are TRBV28 and TRBJ2-1; 8 bases match TRBD2. The V segment lost 2 bases and the J segment 5 bases; nucleotides outside the gene matches: 8. CDR1 is MDHEN and CDR2 is SYDVKM in the germline V gene. The CDR3 is 16 residues long. This CDR3 is CASSLVSGRGDNEQFF. DNA of the CDR3: TGTGCCAGCAGTTTAGTGAGCGGGAGAGGGGACAATGAGCAGTTCTTC.

The V gene is TRBV6-5, the J gene TRBJ1-1; possibly TRBD1 for D (5 bases). CDR3 size: 12 residues. The V gene lost 5 bases and the J gene lost 3 bases, with 7 bases spanning the gap. In germline, CDR1 is MNHEY, CDR2 SVGAGI. The CDR3 DNA follows: TGTGCCAGCAGTCCAGGGTACACTGAAGCTTTCTTT. This encodes CASSPGYTEAFF.